This TCR beta chain appears in the sequencing data of a study of breast tumors, draining lymph nodes, adjacent tissues. Study-level results: Tumors had less TCR diversity than lymph nodes, more than nontumor tissue.

Germline V gene data show CDR1 as LNHDA and CDR2 as SQIVND (reference sequence). With 4 bases clipped from V and 4 bases from J, the junction kept 7 bases outside the gene matches. The CDR3 runs to 15 residues. Points on this clonotype: The antigen remains undetermined.

Each CDR3 protein is one row after TCRdb ran MiXCR on the multiplex PCR reads. The sample lists tens of thousands of distinct CDR3 sequences, 60% to 75% occurring once. The material sequenced was tumor-adjacent breast tissue. The gene calls are TRBV19 and TRBJ2-7, with 10 bases identical to TRBD1. The receptor's source is a female donor with breast cancer. Some clones in this sample may be carry-over from other donors' samples. CDR3 coding DNA: TGTGCCAGTAGTAAACCGGGACAGGGGAGGTACGAGCAGTACTTC. It yields the protein CASSKPGQGRYEQYF.